These T cell receptor beta chains were read from a single sample in a study of T cell changes during pregnancy in multiple sclerosis. Only in-frame clones appear in the TCRdb table, and some are missing; sequencing was by immunoSEQ multiplex PCR. The table includes around 80,000 clones, about 95% detected once. The material was peripheral blood, obtained in the second trimester of pregnancy. These receptors came from a female donor with multiple sclerosis, enrolled in a pregnancy study. Each CDR3 is given with its conserved first and last residue. D genes are given only for firm matches. Not all rows give a size; the values are once, few, many and, for expanded clones, a class.

d_call j_call clone_size v_call cdr3_nt cdr3_aa
TRBD1 TRBJ2-1 NA TRBV19 TGTGCCAGTAGTATATGGGGGACAGGGGTTAGGAATGAGCAGTTCTTC CASSIWGTGVRNEQFF
NA TRBJ2-7 once TRBV7-2 TGTGCCAGCAGCTTGGGGGCGGGAGAGGCGTACGAGCAGTACTTC CASSLGAGEAYEQYF
TRBD2 TRBJ2-1 NA TRBV7-8 TGTGCCAGCAGCATCGGACTAGCGGGAGAAAGGGTCTTC CASSIGLAGERVF
TRBD1 TRBJ1-2 NA TRBV4-3 TGCGCCAGCAGCCTCGACAGGGGCGACTATGGCTACACCTTC CASSLDRGDYGYTF
NA TRBJ1-2 NA TRBV7-8 TGTGCCAGCAGCTTAGCCACACGGAGCGACTATGGCTACACCTTC CASSLATRSDYGYTF
NA TRBJ1-1 NA TRBV5-1 TGCGCCAGCAGCGCCGGTGGGCTGGTGGGTTTCTTT CASSAGGLVGFF
TRBD2 TRBJ2-1 NA TRBV4-2 TGTGCCAGCAGCCTTACTAGCGGGCTAGACAATGAGCAGTTCTTC CASSLTSGLDNEQFF
NA TRBJ1-5 NA TRBV19 TGTGCCAGTAGAGCCCGGGGGGCGGCGGGTCAGCCCCAGCATTTT CASRARGAAGQPQHF
NA TRBJ1-1 NA TRBV30 TGTGCCTGGCGAAGCCGGGACTCTGAAGCTTTCTTT CAWRSRDSEAFF
NA TRBJ2-3 NA TRBV7-2 TGTGCCAGCATCGGTGATACGCAGTATTTT CASIGDTQYF
TRBD1 TRBJ2-7 NA TRBV30 TGTGCCTGGAGTGACAGGGGCTACGAGCAGTACTTC CAWSDRGYEQYF
TRBD2 TRBJ2-7 NA TRBV10-2 TGCGCCAGCAGCGGGACTACCAGCTCCTACGAGCAGTACTTC CASSGTTSSYEQYF
NA TRBJ2-1 NA TRBV19 TGTGCCAGTAGCCTAGACTCGGGATACAATGAGCAGTTCTTC CASSLDSGYNEQFF
NA TRBJ1-1 NA TRBV28 TGTGCCAGCCGAGAGACTTTCCTTTTGAACACTGAAGCTTTCTTT CASRETFLLNTEAFF
TRBD1 TRBJ1-2 NA TRBV9 TGTGCCAGCAACAGGGGGGACTATGGCTACACCTTC CASNRGDYGYTF
NA TRBJ1-1 NA TRBV18 TGTGCCAGCTCAGACAGCTACATGAACACTGAAGCTTTCTTT CASSDSYMNTEAFF
NA TRBJ2-7 NA TRBV5-3 TGTGCCAGAAGCCCCGGGGCAGGGAGGAACGAGCAGTACTTC CARSPGAGRNEQYF
NA TRBJ1-3 NA TRBV5-5 TGTGCCAGCAGCTCCACAGTTATTGGAAACACCATATATTTT CASSSTVIGNTIYF
NA TRBJ2-7 NA TRBV5-6 TGTGCCAGCAGCTGGGGGGGACAAGACTACGAGCAGTACTTC CASSWGGQDYEQYF
TRBD1 TRBJ2-7 NA TRBV5-1 TGCGCCAGCAGCATGGGGACAGTAGGCTCCTACGAGCAGTACTTC CASSMGTVGSYEQYF
TRBD2 TRBJ2-3 NA TRBV11-2 TGTGCCAGCAGCCTCATGGGGGGGAGCACAGATACGCAGTATTTT CASSLMGGSTDTQYF
TRBD2 TRBJ2-7 NA TRBV9 TGTGCCAGCAGCTTCGGACTAGCGGGAGCCGAGCAGTACTTC CASSFGLAGAEQYF
TRBD2 TRBJ2-7 NA TRBV19 TGTGCCAGTAGTATACAGCCTAGCGGGAGTCGGTACGAGCAGTACTTC CASSIQPSGSRYEQYF
NA TRBJ1-5 NA TRBV19 TGTGCCAGTAGTTATAGCAATCAGCCCCAGCATTTT CASSYSNQPQHF
TRBD1 TRBJ1-5 NA TRBV6-1 TGTGCCACCTTCAGGACAGGTTCCAATCAGCCCCAGCATTTT CATFRTGSNQPQHF
NA TRBJ1-6 NA TRBV19 TGTGCCAGTAGTATGAGGGTAGGATCACCCCTCCACTTT CASSMRVGSPLHF
TRBD2 TRBJ2-2 NA TRBV6-1 TGTGCCTTCGGGGAGCGGGGATCGAACACCGGGGAGCTGTTTTTT CAFGERGSNTGELFF
NA TRBJ1-2 NA TRBV4-1 TGCGCCAGCAGCCAAAGTGGTGCAGGGTTGTATGGCTACACCTTC CASSQSGAGLYGYTF